This T cell receptor beta chain was identified during a study of memory CD4+ T cells and cytomegalovirus serostatus. The sort gate was single viable CD3+CD4+CD8-CD45RO+ cells for memory CD4+ T cells. From germline, CDR1 is SGHDT and CDR2 YYEEEE. The CDR3 length is 17 residues. The ends lost 4 bases at V and 6 bases at J; junction bases unmatched: 15. The table came from immunoSEQ multiplex PCR; TCRdb's copy has only in-frame clones and leaves some out. Of about 26,000 clones listed, about four fifths are singletons. The TCR sequence derives from an adult in good health and CMV-seronegative. This chain links TRBV5-6 with TRBJ2-2; 7 nucleotides match TRBD1. Sequenced: memory CD4+ T cells from blood. CDR3 coding DNA: TGTGCCAGCAGCGTCAGACAGGGTGTGGTCTGGGCCGGGGAGCTGTTTTTT. Its translation: CASSVRQGVVWAGELFF.